These 19 T cell receptor beta chains were sequenced from one sample in a study of beta chain features in type 1 diabetes. The entirety of the isolated RNA underwent reverse transcription, so expressed TCRB transcripts were sequenced. TCRdb's table, derived via immunoSEQ multiplex PCR, lists solely in-frame clones and lacks some. The sample shows under 400,000 clones, over 10% of them seen only once. Material: naive CD4+ T cells from blood. These receptors all come from a man aged 18 to 35 in good health.

This clone was found a few times. J is TRBJ1-6 and V is TRBV28; D perhaps matches TRBD1 (6 bases). The CDR3 loop spans 14 amino acids. Germline V gene data show CDR1 as MDHEN and CDR2 as SYDVKM. V lost 6 bases to trimming and J lost 7 bases, with 13 bases between them. The CDR3 region has the DNA TGTGCCAGCAGACTAGGGGGGGTGAATTCACCCCTCCACTTT. Protein product: CASRLGGVNSPLHF.

This clone was counted between two and nine times. The gene calls are TRBV15 and TRBJ2-7, with D possibly matching TRBD1 (6 bases). V was clipped by 1 base and J by 4 bases, with 11 bases between them. The CDR3 contains 14 residues. Germline CDR1 is LNHNV and CDR2 is YYDKDF (reference sequence). The CDR3 DNA follows: TGTGCCACCAGCAGAGCCACAGGGCTATACGAGCAGTACTTC. Translated, it gives CATSRATGLYEQYF.

There are a few counts of this clone. The rearrangement links TRBV27 to TRBJ2-3, with D possibly being TRBD1 (6 bases). The CDR3 is 13 amino acids. With 6 bases removed from V and 3 bases from J, the gap between germline ends came to 10 bases. The germline CDR1 and CDR2 sequences are MNHEY and SMNVEV (reference sequence). The CDR3 reads CASSGTLTDTQYF. The DNA for the CDR3 is TGTGCCAGCAGCGGGACACTAACAGATACGCAGTATTTT.

V usage is TRBV7-3 and J usage is TRBJ1-2; tentatively, D is TRBD1 (6 bases). The CDR3 loop spans 16 amino acids. V was pared by 5 bases and J by 0 bases, with 16 bases between. Germline CDR1 and CDR2: SGHTA and FQGTGA. The CDR3 DNA sequence: TGTGCCAGCAGCCCGGGGGGCGACCGATCTAACTATGGCTACACCTTC. It codes for CASSPGGDRSNYGYTF.

This clone has more than one count but fewer than ten. This rearrangement joins TRBV30 to TRBJ2-3; 11 nucleotides agree with TRBD2. After removal of 2 bases from V and 2 bases from J, the junction contained 9 bases not matched to a gene. The germline gives CDR1 GTSNPN, CDR2 SVGIG (reference sequence). CDR3 length: 17 amino acids. The CDR3, as DNA: TGTGCCTGGAGTCCAACCCGACTAGCGGGATTCACAGATACGCAGTATTTT. This codes for CAWSPTRLAGFTDTQYF.

This clone came up a few times. This sequence joins TRBV29-1 and TRBJ1-2, with D tentatively TRBD1 (6 bases). The length of the CDR3 is 13 residues. Between the trimmed V and J ends, which lost 6 bases and 5 bases, there was a span of 16 bases. CDR1 SQVTM and CDR2 ANQGSEA come from the germline V gene. CDR3 sequence: CSVTTTGSYGYTF. In DNA form, the CDR3 reads TGCAGCGTCACCACTACAGGGTCGTATGGCTACACCTTC.

This clone turned up a few times. V and J are TRBV5-1 and TRBJ1-1; the match to TRBD1 covers 11 bases. The J segment lost 3 bases and the V segment lost 3 bases, leaving 7 bases of the junction unmatched. CDR1 SGHRS and CDR2 YFSETQ come from the germline V gene. This CDR3 comprises 16 residues. In DNA, the CDR3 is TGCGCCAGCAGCTCGGGGACAGGGGGAATTTACACTGAAGCTTTCTTT. It is translated as CASSSGTGGIYTEAFF.

The J gene is TRBJ1-2, the V gene TRBV11-1; possibly TRBD1 for D (6 bases). V dropped 4 bases and J dropped 4 bases, with 16 bases sitting between them. Germline loops: CDR1 SGHAT, CDR2 FQDESV (reference sequence). There are 15 residues in the CDR3. The CDR3 DNA follows: TGTGCCAGCAGCTCTCCGAATACAGGGTCCTATGGCTACACCTTC. This gives the protein CASSSPNTGSYGYTF.

This clone was picked up a small number of times. The rearrangement uses TRBV18 and TRBJ2-1; 9 nucleotides align to TRBD1. The germline V gene has CDR1 KGHSH and CDR2 LQKENI. Trimming took 4 bases from V and 7 from J; bases not matched to a gene: 5. The CDR3 has 14 amino acids. The chain's CDR3 is CASSLDRGRNEQFF. CDR3 in DNA: TGTGCCAGCTCACTGGACAGGGGCCGAAATGAGCAGTTCTTC. The whole variable domain, filled in from reference TRBV18 and TRBJ2-1, reads NAGVMQNPRHLVRRRGQEARLRCSPMKGHSHVYWYRQLPEEGLKFMVYLQKENIIDESGMPKERFSAEFPKEGPSILRIQQVVRGDSAAYFCASSLDRGRNEQFFGPGTRLTVL.

This clone was seen a handful of times. The chain has TRBV29-1 and TRBJ1-1, with D uncertain. The CDR3 totals 13 residues. Germline CDR1 SQVTM, CDR2 ANQGSEA. V lost 4 bases, J lost 1 base, and 10 bases lay in between. CDR3 bases: TGCAGCGTTGTTCAGGCGCCGAACACTGAAGCTTTCTTT. Encoded protein: CSVVQAPNTEAFF.

The J gene is TRBJ2-5, the V gene TRBV18, with 9 bases identical to TRBD2. CDR1 KGHSH and CDR2 LQKENI come from the germline V gene. The V and J ends lost 0 bases and 4 bases, in that order; junction bases with no gene match: 3. CDR3 length: 15 amino acids. The CDR3 coding sequence is TGTGCCAGCTCACCACCTGCGGGGGGGCGAGAGACCCAGTACTTC. Its translation: CASSPPAGGRETQYF.

The V call is TRBV11-2, the J call TRBJ2-4, with TRBD1 identical over 7 bases. The V gene end was trimmed by 2 bases and the J gene end by 7 bases; junction bases not matched to a gene: 2. CDR3 length: 13 residues. The V gene's germline CDR1 is SGHAT and CDR2 FQNNGV. Here the CDR3 reads CASSLPGQNIQYF. CDR3 bases: TGTGCCAGCAGCTTACCGGGACAGAACATTCAGTACTTC.

This clone turned up a few times. The chain has TRBV30 and TRBJ2-3; 9 bases match TRBD2. The CDR3 is 16 amino acids. The germline gives CDR1 GTSNPN, CDR2 SVGIG (reference sequence). With V trimmed by 4 bases and J by 1 base, 9 bases remained unmatched. The CDR3 is CAWTSTRTSGTDTQYF. The CDR3 DNA sequence: TGTGCCTGGACCTCAACTAGGACTAGCGGCACAGATACGCAGTATTTT.

V gene TRBV11-2 combines with J gene TRBJ1-4, with no clear D. Germline V gene lookup returns CDR1 SGHAT and CDR2 FQNNGV. This CDR3 contains 14 residues. Trimming took off 7 bases at V and 0 bases at J, with 9 bases between the two ends. This chain's CDR3 is CASTNMATNEKLFF. For the CDR3, the DNA is TGTGCCAGCACCAACATGGCAACTAATGAAAAACTGTTTTTT.

The chain has TRBV5-4 and TRBJ2-3; D gene unclear. The CDR3 length is 12 residues. Germline CDR1 and CDR2: SGHNT and YYREEE (reference sequence). V was shortened by 6 bases and J by 1 base, with 6 bases between the two germline ends. The DNA of the CDR3 is TGTGCCAGCACCCAGGGCACAGATACGCAGTATTTT. As protein: CASTQGTDTQYF.

This clone has a handful of counts. V is TRBV5-1 and J is TRBJ1-2; tentatively, D is TRBD1 (6 bases). V lost 0 bases and J lost 3, with 6 bases in between. Germline CDR1 is SGHRS and CDR2 is YFSETQ. This CDR3 is built from 13 residues. In DNA form, the CDR3 reads TGCGCCAGCAGCTTGGGGGGGCACTATGGCTACACCTTC. Translated: CASSLGGHYGYTF.

This clone was seen a few times. The V gene is TRBV4-2, the J gene TRBJ2-7, with D possibly TRBD2 on 6 matching bases. In germline, CDR1 is LGHNA, CDR2 YNFKEQ. V dropped 1 base and J dropped 3 bases, with 13 bases sitting between them. The CDR3 is 15 residues long. The CDR3 DNA reads as TGTGCCAGCAGCCAAGTGGGGGGTGTACGCTACGAGCAGTACTTC. It is translated as CASSQVGGVRYEQYF.

This sequence joins TRBV5-6 and TRBJ1-1; 8 bases fit TRBD1. V shed 3 bases and J 6 bases; nucleotides not matched to a gene: 7. Looked up from germline, CDR1 is SGHDT and CDR2 is YYEEEE. The CDR3 is 14 residues long. This chain's CDR3 is CASSYGQGWAEAFF. In DNA, the CDR3 is TGTGCCAGCAGCTACGGACAGGGCTGGGCTGAAGCTTTCTTT.

This clone has only a few counts. The chain links TRBV7-3 to TRBJ2-3; D is undetermined. The V and J ends lost 7 bases and 3 bases respectively, with 11 bases between them. The CDR3 is made up of 13 amino acids. Germline CDR1 is SGHTA and CDR2 is FQGTGA. The CDR3 nucleotides are TGTGCCAGCACCTTGACTTCAACAGATACGCAGTATTTT. Encoded protein: CASTLTSTDTQYF.